This T cell receptor (beta chain) appears in the sequencing data of a study of blood T cell repertoires in COVID-19. Study information: The United States, Italy and Spain were the sources of the acute and convalescent COVID-19 samples.

The authors' processing: From reference gene primer amplification, estimates of nucleated cell counts were derived. Data came from immunoSEQ multiplex PCR; TCRdb stores just in-frame clones and leaves some out. Clone size and the V and J calls come from that table; the DNA yielded D and trimming. Here the sample spans roughly 45,000 clones, around 84% being singletons. Unmatched junction bases numbered 5, after V lost 5 bases and J lost 0 bases. There are 16 residues in the CDR3. Germline loops: CDR1 SEHNR, CDR2 FQNEAQ (reference sequence). This TCR was recovered from a man aged 50-59 years with active COVID-19. The chain links TRBV7-9 to TRBJ2-2; 8 bases are a match to TRBD1. Sequencing input: peripheral blood. CDR3 protein: CASSQRQGTNTGELFF. The CDR3, as DNA: TGTGCCAGCAGCCAGCGACAGGGGACGAACACCGGGGAGCTGTTTTTT.